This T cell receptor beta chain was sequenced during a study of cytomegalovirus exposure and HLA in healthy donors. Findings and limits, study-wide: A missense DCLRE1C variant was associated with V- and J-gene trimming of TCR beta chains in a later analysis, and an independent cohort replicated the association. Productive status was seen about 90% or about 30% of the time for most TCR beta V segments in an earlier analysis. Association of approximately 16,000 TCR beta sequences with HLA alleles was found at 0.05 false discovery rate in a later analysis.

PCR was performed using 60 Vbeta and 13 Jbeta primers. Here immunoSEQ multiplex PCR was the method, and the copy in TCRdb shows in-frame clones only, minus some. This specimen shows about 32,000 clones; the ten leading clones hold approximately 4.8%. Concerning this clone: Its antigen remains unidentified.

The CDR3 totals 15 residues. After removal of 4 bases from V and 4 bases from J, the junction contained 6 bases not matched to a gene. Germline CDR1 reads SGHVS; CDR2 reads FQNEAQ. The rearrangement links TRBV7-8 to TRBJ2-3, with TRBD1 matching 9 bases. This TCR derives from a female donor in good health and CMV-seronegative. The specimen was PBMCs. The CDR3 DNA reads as TGTGCCAGCAGCTCCAACAGGGGGCAGGCAGATACGCAGTATTTT. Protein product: CASSSNRGQADTQYF.